The 31 T cell receptor beta chains presented below share a single source sample, sequenced in a study of blood T cell repertoires in COVID-19 (dated by TCRdb to 2018 to 2021). The library was produced with the immunoSEQ multiplex PCR assay. TCRdb limited this immuneACCESS table to in-frame rearrangements with V and J called. A share of clones is missing; checked studies link under half to unresolved V genes, and the rest is unexplained. Present in this sample are 85,000 to 100,000 clones, less than 85% of which were seen just once. Jointly, the top ten make up approximately 9% of the sample. The material sequenced was peripheral blood. Receptor source: a middle-aged man who had recovered from COVID-19.

This rearrangement joins TRBV12-3 or TRBV12-4 to TRBJ1-2; 8 nucleotides align to TRBD1. This CDR3 contains 12 residues. The trim removed 5 bases at V and 13 bases at J, leaving 9 bases unmatched. CDR3 residues: CASSGGQVTVTF. For the CDR3, the DNA is TGTGCCAGCAGTGGGGGACAGGTCACTGTCACCTTC.

The chain joins TRBV7-2 to TRBJ2-1, with 13 bases that match TRBD2. The junction had 6 bases not matched to a gene; V was cut back by 1 base and J by 0 bases. Looked up from germline, CDR1 is SGHTA and CDR2 is FQGNSA. The CDR3 is 19 amino acids. CDR3 loop: CASSLELAGGRSSYNEQFF. CDR3 nucleotides: TGTGCCAGCAGCTTAGAACTAGCGGGAGGGCGGAGCTCCTACAATGAGCAGTTCTTC.

V and J are TRBV5-1 and TRBJ2-7; TRBD2 agrees at 8 bases. The CDR3 sequence is 14 residues long. In germline, CDR1 is SGHRS, CDR2 YFSETQ. The V segment lost 4 bases and the J segment 2 bases; nucleotides outside the gene matches: 5. This CDR3 is CASSPTGGTYEQYF. The CDR3 nucleotides read TGCGCCAGCAGCCCCACGGGGGGGACCTACGAGCAGTACTTC.

This chain links TRBV5-4 with TRBJ1-1; weak D call: TRBD1 (5 bases). The V end lost 4 bases, the J end lost 4 bases, and 11 bases lay between the germline ends. This CDR3 spans 13 amino acids. Germline values: CDR1 SGHNT, CDR2 YYREEE (reference sequence). The CDR3 sequence: CASSRAGGTEAFF. The CDR3 DNA reads TGTGCCAGCAGCCGGGCGGGGGGCACTGAAGCTTTCTTT.

The chain joins TRBV15 to TRBJ2-2; TRBD1 is a possible D gene (5 bases). The CDR3 totals 15 residues. Germline V CDR1 and CDR2: LNHNV, YYDKDF (reference sequence). V was cut by 1 base and J by 2 bases, with 8 bases left in between. The CDR3 sequence: CATSRGGPNTGELFF. CDR3 nucleotides: TGTGCCACCAGCAGAGGGGGCCCTAACACCGGGGAGCTGTTTTTT.

The V call is TRBV28, the J call TRBJ2-7; 7 bases match TRBD1. Trimming removed 7 bases from V and 3 bases from J; junction bases left unmatched: 9. The V gene's germline CDR1 is MDHEN and CDR2 SYDVKM. The CDR3 sequence is 14 residues long. The CDR3 loop reads CASTSPGQRYEQYF. CDR3 in DNA: TGTGCCAGCACTAGCCCGGGACAGCGCTACGAGCAGTACTTC.

The rearrangement uses TRBV5-1 and TRBJ2-5; 8 nucleotides line up with TRBD2. Germline trimming cut 2 bases from V and 2 bases from J; bases unmatched to any gene: 5. From germline, CDR1 is SGHRS and CDR2 YFSETQ. The CDR3 is made up of 15 amino acids. The CDR3 coding sequence is TGCGCCAGCAGCTTAAGCCGGGGGGGACAAGAGACCCAGTACTTC. This sequence encodes CASSLSRGGQETQYF.

This sequence joins TRBV6-5 and TRBJ2-7; 8 bases fit TRBD2. Germline CDR1 MNHEY, CDR2 SVGAGI. V dropped 6 bases and J dropped 5; count of bases not matched to a gene: 9. The CDR3 contains 14 residues. The DNA of the CDR3 is TGTGCCAGCAGCCGGACTAGCTCCGGGGACGAGCAGTACTTC. This encodes CASSRTSSGDEQYF.

J is TRBJ1-2 and V is TRBV9; 8 bases align to TRBD1. Germline-derived CDR1 and CDR2 are SGDLS and YYNGEE. The CDR3 contains 13 residues. J was trimmed by 6 bases and V by 3 bases; bases with no gene match: 4. The CDR3 DNA reads TGTGCCAGCAGCGCAGGACAGGGCGATGGCTACACCTTC. Encoded protein: CASSAGQGDGYTF.

CDR3 nucleotides: TGTGCCAGCAGTTCCGGGACAGTCTATGGCTACACCTTC. It encodes CASSSGTVYGYTF. The genes are TRBV12-3 or TRBV12-4 and TRBJ1-2, with 7 nucleotides matching TRBD1. J was trimmed by 4 bases and V by 4 bases; bases with no gene match: 3. The CDR3 consists of 13 residues.

This rearrangement joins TRBV4-3 to TRBJ2-5; TRBD2 matches at 9 bases. Losses at the gene ends were 4 bases for V and 1 base for J; bases not matched to a gene: 4. The length of the CDR3 is 15 residues. Germline values: CDR1 LGHNA, CDR2 YSLEER. This CDR3 reads CASSRSGRPQETQYF. For the CDR3, the DNA is TGCGCCAGCAGCCGCAGCGGGAGGCCCCAAGAGACCCAGTACTTC.

The count of this clone is one. The J gene is TRBJ1-1, the V gene TRBV11-1; D perhaps matches TRBD1 (5 bases). V was shortened by 5 bases and J by 5 bases, with 9 bases between the two germline ends. The V gene's germline CDR1 is SGHAT and CDR2 FQDESV (reference sequence). This CDR3 has 12 residues. The CDR3 is CASSLRDTEAFF. The CDR3 bases are TGTGCCAGCAGCCTCAGGGATACTGAAGCTTTCTTT.

The genes are TRBV7-2 and TRBJ1-2, with 9 bases that match TRBD1. From germline, CDR1 is SGHTA and CDR2 FQGNSA. CDR3 length: 16 residues. After removal of 5 bases from V and 4 bases from J, the junction contained 11 bases not matched to a gene. In DNA, the CDR3 is TGTGCCAGCAGCCGGGGACAGGGCCTCACGCTCTATGGCTACACCTTC. Translation: CASSRGQGLTLYGYTF.

The CDR3 spells CASSLVPSGRQGADTQYF. CDR3 nucleotide sequence: TGCGCCAGCAGCTTGGTGCCTAGCGGGAGACAGGGGGCAGATACGCAGTATTTT. V usage is TRBV5-1 and J usage is TRBJ2-3; D may be TRBD2 (10 bases). V was shortened by 0 bases and J by 4 bases, with 21 bases between the two germline ends. The length of the CDR3 is 18 residues. Germline lookup yields CDR1 SGHRS and CDR2 YFSETQ. Full variable domain (remainder filled in from reference TRBV5-1 and TRBJ2-3): KAGVTQTPRYLIKTRGQQVTLSCSPISGHRSVSWYQQTPGQGLQFLFEYFSETQRNKGNFPGRFSGRQFSNSRSEMNVSTLELGDSALYLCASSLVPSGRQGADTQYFGPGTRLTVL.

The count of this clone is one. The V gene is TRBV11-3, the J gene TRBJ2-7, with D possibly TRBD1 on 6 matching bases. CDR1 and CDR2 (germline): SGHNT, YENEEA. The CDR3 is 14 amino acids. V was trimmed by 3 bases and J by 3 bases, leaving 12 bases between them. CDR3 in amino acids: CASSLGTNYYEQYF. Written as DNA, the CDR3 is TGTGCCAGCAGCTTGGGGACAAACTACTACGAGCAGTACTTC.

The chain employs TRBV5-4 and TRBJ2-3, with 10 nucleotides matching TRBD2. Germline CDR1 SGHNT, CDR2 YYREEE (reference sequence). There are 15 residues in the CDR3. Germline trimming cut 4 bases from V and 5 bases from J; bases unmatched to any gene: 7. The CDR3: CASSQERGGRDTQYF. The CDR3 coding sequence is TGTGCCAGCAGCCAGGAGCGGGGGGGCCGAGATACGCAGTATTTT.

The chain links TRBV28 to TRBJ1-5; D gene ambiguous. V was trimmed by 5 bases and J by 7 bases, leaving 18 bases between them. CDR1 and CDR2 from the germline V gene are MDHEN and SYDVKM. The length of the CDR3 is 15 residues. The CDR3 region has the DNA TGTGCCAGCAGTCCATCCGGGAGACCGGGGCAGCCCCAGCATTTT. This translates into CASSPSGRPGQPQHF.

V gene TRBV5-6 combines with J gene TRBJ1-6; the match to TRBD1 covers 7 bases. The junction had 5 bases not matched to a gene; V was cut back by 4 bases and J by 7 bases. This CDR3 region has 14 residues. Germline V gene lookup returns CDR1 SGHDT and CDR2 YYEEEE. The CDR3 DNA sequence: TGTGCCAGCAGCCCGGGACAGAAGAATTCACCCCTCCACTTT. This sequence encodes CASSPGQKNSPLHF.

The rearrangement links TRBV27 to TRBJ2-7; D possibly corresponds to TRBD2 (5 bases). Germline assignment: CDR1 MNHEY and CDR2 SMNVEV (reference sequence). The length of the CDR3 is 15 residues. The ends were cut back, 3 bases at V and 0 bases at J, with 12 bases in the middle. CDR3 loop: CASSLRVRSSYEQYF. CDR3 bases: TGTGCCAGCAGTTTGAGGGTTAGGAGCTCCTACGAGCAGTACTTC.

The gene calls are TRBV7-9 and TRBJ2-7; D may be TRBD2 (5 bases). Trimming took off 2 bases at V and 3 bases at J, with 11 bases between the two ends. This CDR3 contains 14 residues. The germline V gene encodes CDR1 SEHNR and CDR2 FQNEAQ (reference sequence). The CDR3 sequence: CASSLISVDYEQYF. The DNA of the CDR3 is TGTGCCAGCAGCTTAATTAGCGTAGACTACGAGCAGTACTTC.

This chain connects TRBV7-3 to TRBJ2-3; the match to TRBD2 covers 7 bases. This CDR3 region has 15 residues. CDR1 and CDR2 from the germline V gene are SGHTA and FQGTGA. V trimming: 5 bases; J trimming: 1 base; junction bases outside the gene matches: 6. The CDR3 bases are TGTGCCAGCAGCCCCTCGGGGAGGGGCACAGATACGCAGTATTTT. Its translation is CASSPSGRGTDTQYF.

As DNA, the CDR3 is TGCGCCAGCAGCCCGCCACTAGCGGGAGCCCACGAGCAGTACTTC. It yields the protein CASSPPLAGAHEQYF. V usage is TRBV5-1 and J usage is TRBJ2-7; 11 bases are a match to TRBD2. Trimming took 4 bases from V and 5 from J; bases not matched to a gene: 8. Germline V gives CDR1 SGHRS, CDR2 YFSETQ. The CDR3 sequence is 15 residues long.

The chain combines TRBV11-1 with TRBJ1-6; TRBD1 is a possible D gene (6 bases). Germline CDR1 reads SGHAT; CDR2 reads FQDESV (reference sequence). With 5 bases removed from V and 9 bases from J, the gap between germline ends came to 14 bases. CDR3 length equals 14 residues. The CDR3 sequence is CASSRRGLSSPLHF. In DNA, the CDR3 is TGTGCCAGCAGCCGCAGGGGATTGAGTTCACCCCTCCACTTT.

The CDR3, as DNA: TGCAGCGTTTTGGGCGGGCAATCCAAACCAGGGACCCAGTACTTC. It is translated as CSVLGGQSKPGTQYF. The V gene is TRBV29-1, the J gene TRBJ2-5, with a tentative D call TRBD2 (5 bases). Germline assignment: CDR1 SQVTM and CDR2 ANQGSEA. V lost 5 bases and J lost 7, with 23 bases in between. This CDR3 is 15 amino acids long.

V usage is TRBV5-4 and J usage is TRBJ2-1; the match to TRBD1 covers 7 bases. With 1 base clipped from V and 2 bases from J, the junction kept 3 bases outside the gene matches. The CDR3 spans 15 residues. Looked up from germline, CDR1 is SGHNT and CDR2 is YYREEE (reference sequence). Written as DNA, the CDR3 is TGTGCCAGCAGCTTGAAAGGGGGCCCCTACAATGAGCAGTTCTTC. This sequence encodes CASSLKGGPYNEQFF.

V gene TRBV28 combines with J gene TRBJ1-1; TRBD1 matches at 7 bases. After removal of 6 bases from V and 5 bases from J, the junction contained 12 bases not matched to a gene. This CDR3 has 15 residues. Germline V gene data show CDR1 as MDHEN and CDR2 as SYDVKM. The DNA for the CDR3 is TGTGCCAGCAGGTTGCAGGACAGGAGGGGAACTGAAGCTTTCTTT. It specifies CASRLQDRRGTEAFF. The variable domain in full, completed from reference TRBV28 and TRBJ1-1, reads DVKVTQSSRYLVKRTGEKVFLECVQDMDHENMFWYRQDPGLGLRLIYFSYDVKMKEKGDIPEGYSVSREKKERFSLILESASTNQTSMYLCASRLQDRRGTEAFFGQGTRLTVV.

The chain joins TRBV19 to TRBJ1-6, with TRBD1 matching over 7 bases. Germline values: CDR1 LNHDA, CDR2 SQIVND (reference sequence). The V gene end was trimmed by 5 bases and the J gene end by 10 bases; junction bases not matched to a gene: 14. The CDR3 consists of 16 residues. DNA of the CDR3: TGTGCCAGTAGTTCCAGGGCAACAGGGGTTAGCTCACCCCTCCACTTT. It encodes CASSSRATGVSSPLHF. The entire variable domain, with the rest obtained from reference TRBV19 and TRBJ1-6, is as follows: DGGITQSPKYLFRKEGQNVTLSCEQNLNHDAMYWYRQDPGQGLRLIYYSQIVNDFQKGDIAEGYSVSREKKESFPLTVTSAQKNPTAFYLCASSSRATGVSSPLHFGNGTRLTVT.

The rearrangement joins TRBV6-1 to TRBJ2-1; 14 bases line up with TRBD2. The CDR3 has 19 amino acids. Germline CDR1 and CDR2: MNHNS and SASEGT. With 3 bases clipped from V and 1 base from J, the junction kept 8 bases outside the gene matches. The chain's CDR3 is CASSDRLAGGPSSYNEQFF. Written as DNA, the CDR3 is TGTGCCAGCAGTGATCGACTAGCGGGGGGGCCTAGTTCCTACAATGAGCAGTTCTTC.

Only one count was recorded for this clone. This chain links TRBV2 with TRBJ2-1; perhaps TRBD2 as D (5 bases). Germline V gene lookup returns CDR1 SNHLY and CDR2 FYNNEI. This CDR3 region has 13 residues. V lost 0 bases and J 7 bases, leaving 7 bases between the germline ends. The CDR3 region is CASSEAQRNEQFF. DNA for the CDR3: TGTGCCAGCAGTGAAGCCCAGCGGAATGAGCAGTTCTTC.

The gene calls are TRBV18 and TRBJ2-7; D might be TRBD2 (6 bases). CDR1 KGHSH and CDR2 LQKENI come from the germline V gene. The ends were cut back, 4 bases at V and 2 bases at J, with 9 bases in the middle. The CDR3 sequence is 13 residues long. CDR3 nucleotide sequence: TGTGCCAGCTCACGGGGACTGACCTACGAGCAGTACTTC. Its protein is CASSRGLTYEQYF.

V is TRBV21-1 and J is TRBJ2-3; the table's D call TRBD2 went unverified against the DNA. TRBV21-1 is a documented pseudogene. CDR3 length: 20 residues. CDR3 in amino acids: CASKEEEGGRRAPSTDTQYF. In DNA form, the CDR3 reads TGTGCCAGCAAGGAGGAGGAGGGCGGGAGAAGGGCCCCGAGCACAGATACGCAGTATTTT.